This T cell receptor beta chain emerged from a study of T cell repertoires in cytomegalovirus infection. Across the whole study: CMV epitopes that were recently identified and HLA-C-restricted were used alongside well-studied HLA-B-restricted ones. Based on public TCR beta signatures, there were indications of CMV infection and of a matching HLA type. Findings of the study overall: Carriage of CMV together with the relevant HLA was identifiable through cumulative public TCR beta family frequency. HLA-C-restricted TCR beta clonotypes specific for CMV led the ex vivo response.

The sample holds many counts of this clonotype. Its matching antigen is unknown. TCRdb re-called the reads with MiXCR, one entry per CDR3 protein. In the table there are some 940,000 distinct CDR3 sequences, less than 35% of which are singletons. The junction had 5 bases not matched to a gene; V was cut back by 6 bases and J by 9 bases. The CDR3 is 12 amino acids. In germline, CDR1 is MNHEY, CDR2 SVGEGT. The receptor comes from a human donor in good health (CMV status not recorded). Some clones in this sample may be carry-over from other donors' samples. This chain uses TRBV6-2 or TRBV6-3 with TRBJ2-1, with TRBD1 identical over 7 bases. The sequenced sample was cultured CD8+ T cells from PBMCs, obtained from culture after CMV antigen stimulation. Here the CDR3 reads CASSDRQGEQFF. The CDR3 DNA is TGTGCCAGCAGCGATAGACAGGGTGAGCAGTTCTTC.